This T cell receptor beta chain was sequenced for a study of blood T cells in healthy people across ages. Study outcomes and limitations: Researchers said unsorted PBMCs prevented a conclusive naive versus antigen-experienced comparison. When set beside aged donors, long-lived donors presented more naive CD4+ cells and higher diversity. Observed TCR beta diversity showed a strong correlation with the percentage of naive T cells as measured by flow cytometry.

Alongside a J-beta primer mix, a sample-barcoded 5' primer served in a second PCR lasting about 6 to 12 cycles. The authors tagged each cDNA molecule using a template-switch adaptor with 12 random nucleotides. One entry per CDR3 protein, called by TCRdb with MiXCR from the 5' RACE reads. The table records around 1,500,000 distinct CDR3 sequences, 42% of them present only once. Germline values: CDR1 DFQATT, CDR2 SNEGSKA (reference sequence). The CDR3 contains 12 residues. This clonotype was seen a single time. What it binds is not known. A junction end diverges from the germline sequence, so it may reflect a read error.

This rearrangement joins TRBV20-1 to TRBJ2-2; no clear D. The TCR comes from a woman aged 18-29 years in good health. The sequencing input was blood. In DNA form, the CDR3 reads TGCAGTGCTAGAGACAGCACCGGCGAGCTGTTTTTT. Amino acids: CSARDSTGELFF.